This record looks at one TCR beta chain sequence and its context. Its antigen remains undetermined. It has no much larger one-base neighbor in the sample; base qualities were not kept. The sample comes from a study of T cell responses to AZD1222 COVID-19 vaccine (dated by TCRdb to about 2021). The study in broad terms: Because spike-specific TCR depth and breadth did not differ between the two schedules, AZD1222 recipients who got a second dose at roughly 4 weeks were pooled with those who got a second dose at roughly 12 weeks. A total of more than 230 trial participants underwent TCR sequencing, of whom 207 received two doses of AZD1222 and some 25 received two doses of the MenACWY control vaccine. Trial participants were enrolled by age into subgroups of 18-55, 56-69 and 70-plus years, and roughly 160, 29 and 62 TCR-sequenced participants, respectively, were included in these subgroups.

Beyond this particular receptor, the publication reports: After two AZD1222 doses, both the breadth and the depth of spike-specific TCRs were significantly higher than at day 0 and than in MenACWY recipients. In the small 56-69-year group, the increase in depth fell short of significance, most likely because of low power. Most participants were white British and females outnumbered males, and the authors suggested that clonal diversity may have been underestimated. Because no day 14 peak-response samples were available, repertoires were characterized only after the peak T cell response. Reportedly, close to half of the unique spike-specific TCRs recognized epitopes lying outside the regions that are mutated in the B.1.351 and B.1.1.7 variants. The vaccine-associated CD4 TCRs covered the entire spike protein, and the dominant responses fell in regions 160-218 and 743-854. Conclusions about previously exposed vaccinees are limited because only five to seven AZD1222 recipients were SARS-CoV-2 seropositive at baseline.

The CDR3 regions of human TCRbeta chains were subjected to immunosequencing. Per the source publication's procedure: TCRs in the repertoires were matched against a reference library of SARS-CoV-2-specific TCRs that had been generated with the MIRA antigen-specificity platform. Breadth was defined as the fraction of unique TCRs that were SARS-CoV-2-associated, and depth was defined as the fraction of total T cells that were SARS-CoV-2-associated. Using the MIRA data, each spike-specific TCR was mapped to the spike region that the TCR reacts to and placed in a CD4 or CD8 class. Log10-transformed breadth and depth values were compared by one-way ANOVA with Sidak's multiple comparisons tests. Entries here come from immuneACCESS through TCRdb and include only in-frame sequences with V and J called. Some clones fail to appear in such tables; in the studies checked, an unresolved V gene covers under half of the shortfall, and the cause of the remainder is unknown. From that table come the V and J calls and clone size; the DNA was used to work out D and trimming. The sample profile shows roughly 150,000 clones; 88% of them were found once. The top ten constitute around 5.5% of the sample.

What this sample's time point label stands for: baseline before first vaccination. The vaccinee samples were drawn from two UK trials, COV001 and COV002, one of which was a single-blind randomized controlled phase 2/3 trial testing AZD1222 (ChAdOx1 nCoV-19) in healthy adults. For TCRbeta chain sequencing, PBMC samples were collected from trial participants at day 0 and at day 28 after the second dose. V is reduced by 4 bases and J by 0 bases, leaving a spacing of 15 bases between them. The CDR3 starts with the cysteine, ends with the phenylalanine, and has 15 residues. Only CDR3 DNA remains: 45 bases, in frame from the first base. CDR1 and CDR2, looked up from the germline V gene (reference sequence), are GTSNPN and SVGIG.

This specimen consisted of peripheral blood, obtained on day 0 of AZD1222 vaccination. This TCR was sampled from an adult in good health. The sequence joins TRBV30 to TRBJ1-2; a confident D gene designation cannot be given. The CDR3 is CAWMRSGIANYGYTF. The nucleotides are TGTGCCTGGATGCGATCGGGGATAGCTAACTATGGCTACACCTTC.